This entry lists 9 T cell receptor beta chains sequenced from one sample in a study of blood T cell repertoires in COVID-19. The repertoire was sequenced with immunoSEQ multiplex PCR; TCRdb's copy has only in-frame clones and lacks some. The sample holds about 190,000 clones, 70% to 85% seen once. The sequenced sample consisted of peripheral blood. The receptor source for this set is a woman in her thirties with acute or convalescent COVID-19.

This chain's CDR3 is CASGEWQYF. In DNA, the CDR3 is TGTGCCAGCGGAGAGTGGCAGTACTTC. J is TRBJ2-7 and V is TRBV2, with unresolved D. This CDR3 contains 9 residues. The ends were cut back, 8 bases at V and 9 bases at J, with 8 bases in the middle. In germline, CDR1 is SNHLY, CDR2 FYNNEI.

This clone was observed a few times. The CDR3 region has the DNA TGTGCCTGGCGGTCAGGGTGGTTTGAAAAACTGTTTTTT. Amino acid sequence: CAWRSGWFEKLFF. The gene calls are TRBV30 and TRBJ1-4; D is possibly TRBD1 (5 bases). The CDR3 loop spans 13 amino acids. Per germline, CDR1 GTSNPN and CDR2 SVGIG (reference sequence). The V end was cut by 5 bases, the J end by 7 bases, with 14 bases between.

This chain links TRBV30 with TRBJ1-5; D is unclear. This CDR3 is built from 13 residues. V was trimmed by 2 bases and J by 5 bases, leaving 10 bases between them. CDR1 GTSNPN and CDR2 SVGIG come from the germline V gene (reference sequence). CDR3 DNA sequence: TGTGCCTGGAGTCTAGGTGTCGATCAGCCCCAGCATTTT. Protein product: CAWSLGVDQPQHF.

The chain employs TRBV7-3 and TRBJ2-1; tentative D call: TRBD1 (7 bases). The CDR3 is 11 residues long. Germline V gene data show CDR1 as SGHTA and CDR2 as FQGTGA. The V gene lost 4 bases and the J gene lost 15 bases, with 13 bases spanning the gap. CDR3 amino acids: CASSSGGGLFF. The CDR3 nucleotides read TGTGCCAGCAGCTCCGGAGGGGGCCTGTTCTTC.

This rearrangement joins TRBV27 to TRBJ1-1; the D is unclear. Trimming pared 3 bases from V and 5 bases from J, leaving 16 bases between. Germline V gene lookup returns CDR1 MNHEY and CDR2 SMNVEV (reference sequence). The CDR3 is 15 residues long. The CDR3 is CASSLSPEGFTEAFF. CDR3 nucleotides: TGTGCCAGCAGTTTGTCTCCTGAGGGCTTTACTGAAGCTTTCTTT.

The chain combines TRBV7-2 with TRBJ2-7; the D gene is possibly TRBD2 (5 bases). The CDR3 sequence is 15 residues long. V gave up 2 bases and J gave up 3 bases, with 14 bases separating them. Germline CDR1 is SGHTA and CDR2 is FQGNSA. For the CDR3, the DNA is TGTGCCAGCAGCTTATTCCGGACGGGGAACTACGAGCAGTACTTC. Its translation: CASSLFRTGNYEQYF. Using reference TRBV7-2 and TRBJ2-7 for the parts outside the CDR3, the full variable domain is GAGVSQSPSNKVTEKGKDVELRCDPISGHTALYWYRQSLGQGLEFLIYFQGNSAPDKSGLPSDRFSAERTGGSVSTLTIQRTQQEDSAVYLCASSLFRTGNYEQYFGPGTRLTVT.

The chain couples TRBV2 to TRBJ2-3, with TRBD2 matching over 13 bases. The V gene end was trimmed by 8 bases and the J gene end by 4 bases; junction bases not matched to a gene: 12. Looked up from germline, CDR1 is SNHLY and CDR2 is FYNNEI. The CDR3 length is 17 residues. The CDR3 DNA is TGTGCCAGCTTGACTAGCGGGGGGCGCTCGAACGCAGATACGCAGTATTTT. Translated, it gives CASLTSGGRSNADTQYF.

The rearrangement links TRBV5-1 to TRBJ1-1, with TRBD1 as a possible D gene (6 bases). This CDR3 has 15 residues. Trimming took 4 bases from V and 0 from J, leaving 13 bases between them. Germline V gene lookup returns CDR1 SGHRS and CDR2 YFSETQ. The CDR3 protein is CASSRSEGVNTEAFF. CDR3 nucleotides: TGCGCCAGCAGCCGATCTGAGGGGGTGAACACTGAAGCTTTCTTT.

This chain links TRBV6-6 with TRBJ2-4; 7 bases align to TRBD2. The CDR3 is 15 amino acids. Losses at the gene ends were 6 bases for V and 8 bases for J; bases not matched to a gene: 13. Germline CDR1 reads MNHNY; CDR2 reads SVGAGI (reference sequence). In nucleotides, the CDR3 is TGTGCCAGCAGCTCCCCAGCGGGACCCTTAGACATTCAGTACTTC. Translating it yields CASSSPAGPLDIQYF.